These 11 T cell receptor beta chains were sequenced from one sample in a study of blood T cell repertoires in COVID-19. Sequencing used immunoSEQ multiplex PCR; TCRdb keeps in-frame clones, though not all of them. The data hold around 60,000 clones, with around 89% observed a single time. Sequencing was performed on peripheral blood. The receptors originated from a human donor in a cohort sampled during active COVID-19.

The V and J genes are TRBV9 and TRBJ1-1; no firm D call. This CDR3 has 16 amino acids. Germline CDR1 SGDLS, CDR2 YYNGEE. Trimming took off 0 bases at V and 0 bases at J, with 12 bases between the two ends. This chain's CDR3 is CASSVGVGQMNTEAFF. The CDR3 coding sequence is TGTGCCAGCAGCGTAGGAGTTGGGCAGATGAACACTGAAGCTTTCTTT. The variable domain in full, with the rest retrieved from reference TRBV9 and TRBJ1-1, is DSGVTQTPKHLITATGQRVTLRCSPRSGDLSVYWYQQSLDQGLQFLIQYYNGEERAKGNILERFSAQQFPDLHSELNLSSLELGDSALYFCASSVGVGQMNTEAFFGQGTRLTVV.

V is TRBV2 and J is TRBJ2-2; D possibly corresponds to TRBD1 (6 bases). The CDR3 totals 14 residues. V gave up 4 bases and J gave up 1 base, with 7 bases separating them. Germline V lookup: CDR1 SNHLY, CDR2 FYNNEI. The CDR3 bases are TGTGCCAGCAGTGGGACAGAGAACACCGGGGAGCTGTTTTTT. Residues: CASSGTENTGELFF.

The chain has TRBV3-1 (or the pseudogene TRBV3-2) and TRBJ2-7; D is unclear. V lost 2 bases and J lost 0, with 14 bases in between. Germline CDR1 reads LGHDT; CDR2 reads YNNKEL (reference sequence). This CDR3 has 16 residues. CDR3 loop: CASSQRAGGDSYEQYF. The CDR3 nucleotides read TGTGCCAGCAGCCAACGCGCCGGCGGAGACTCCTACGAGCAGTACTTC.

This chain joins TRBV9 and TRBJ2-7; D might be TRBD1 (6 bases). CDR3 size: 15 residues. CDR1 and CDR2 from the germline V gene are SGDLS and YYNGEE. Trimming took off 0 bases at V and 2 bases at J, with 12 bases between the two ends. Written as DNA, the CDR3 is TGTGCCAGCAGCGTAGATACAGGGATGACCTACGAGCAGTACTTC. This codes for CASSVDTGMTYEQYF.

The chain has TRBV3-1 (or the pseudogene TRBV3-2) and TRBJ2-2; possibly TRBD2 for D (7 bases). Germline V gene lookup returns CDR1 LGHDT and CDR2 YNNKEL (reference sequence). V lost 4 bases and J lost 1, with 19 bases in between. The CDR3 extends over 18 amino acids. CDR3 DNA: TGTGCCAGCAGCCCCTCCGTGGGGAGGGGGATGAACACCGGGGAGCTGTTTTTT. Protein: CASSPSVGRGMNTGELFF.

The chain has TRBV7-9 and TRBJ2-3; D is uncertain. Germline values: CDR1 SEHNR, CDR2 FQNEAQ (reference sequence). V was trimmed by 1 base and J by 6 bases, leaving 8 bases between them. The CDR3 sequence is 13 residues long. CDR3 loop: CASSLERVDTQYF. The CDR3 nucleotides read TGTGCCAGCAGCTTAGAGCGCGTCGATACGCAGTATTTT.

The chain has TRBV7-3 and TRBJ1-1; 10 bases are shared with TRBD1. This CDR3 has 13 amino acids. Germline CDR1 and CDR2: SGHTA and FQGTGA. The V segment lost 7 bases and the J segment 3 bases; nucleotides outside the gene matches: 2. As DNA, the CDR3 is TGTGCCAGCAAGGGACAGGGGCACACTGAAGCTTTCTTT. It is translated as CASKGQGHTEAFF.

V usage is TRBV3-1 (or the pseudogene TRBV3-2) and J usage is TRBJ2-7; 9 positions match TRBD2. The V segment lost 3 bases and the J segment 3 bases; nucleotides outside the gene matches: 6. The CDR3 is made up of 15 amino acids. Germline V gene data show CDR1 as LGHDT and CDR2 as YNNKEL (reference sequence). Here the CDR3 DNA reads TGTGCCAGCAGCCACTTAGCGGGGGCCGTCTACGAGCAGTACTTC. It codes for CASSHLAGAVYEQYF.

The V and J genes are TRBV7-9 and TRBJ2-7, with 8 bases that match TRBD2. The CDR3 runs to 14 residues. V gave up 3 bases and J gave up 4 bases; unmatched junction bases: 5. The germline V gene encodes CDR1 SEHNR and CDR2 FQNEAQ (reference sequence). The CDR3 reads CASSFEGTSYEQYF. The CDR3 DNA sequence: TGTGCCAGCAGCTTTGAGGGGACTAGTTACGAGCAGTACTTC.

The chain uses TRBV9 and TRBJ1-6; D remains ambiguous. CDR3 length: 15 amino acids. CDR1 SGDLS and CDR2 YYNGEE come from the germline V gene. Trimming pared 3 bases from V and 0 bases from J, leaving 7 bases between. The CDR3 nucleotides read TGTGCCAGCAGCGCGGAGAGCTCCTATAATTCACCCCTCCACTTT. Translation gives CASSAESSYNSPLHF.

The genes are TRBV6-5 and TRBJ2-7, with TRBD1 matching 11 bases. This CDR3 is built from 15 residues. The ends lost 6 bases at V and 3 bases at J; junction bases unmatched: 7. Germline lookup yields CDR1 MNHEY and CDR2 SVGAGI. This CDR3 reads CASSRGTGGFYEQYF. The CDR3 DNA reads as TGTGCCAGCAGCCGCGGGACAGGGGGTTTCTACGAGCAGTACTTC.